These 8 T cell receptor beta chains originate from one sample sequenced in a study of control samples from healthy donors and cancer patients. The method was immunoSEQ multiplex PCR; TCRdb's version includes in-frame clones alone and lacks a portion of them. The repertoire holds about 140,000 clones, with over 85% as singletons. Sequencing input: blood. The receptors here all came from a man aged 25 to 40 in good health.

The chain uses TRBV29-1 and TRBJ1-2; D not certain. The CDR3 is 14 residues long. The germline CDR1 and CDR2 sequences are SQVTM and ANQGSEA. Trimming pared 7 bases from V and 4 bases from J, leaving 19 bases between. CDR3 region: CSAETRQAAYGYTF. Written as DNA, the CDR3 is TGCAGCGCAGAAACACGACAAGCCGCCTATGGCTACACCTTC.

This chain connects TRBV15 to TRBJ2-1; TRBD2 agrees at 10 bases. V was clipped by 6 bases and J by 0 bases; unmatched bases: 11. Germline V gene data show CDR1 as LNHNV and CDR2 as YYDKDF (reference sequence). The CDR3 sequence is 18 residues long. This CDR3 reads CATRPASGRRVSYNEQFF. CDR3 DNA sequence: TGTGCCACCAGGCCGGCTAGCGGGAGACGCGTCTCCTACAATGAGCAGTTCTTC. Full variable domain (missing parts from reference TRBV15 and TRBJ2-1): DAMVIQNPRYQVTQFGKPVTLSCSQTLNHNVMYWYQQKSSQAPKLLFHYYDKDFNNEADTPDNFQSRRPNTSFCFLDIRSPGLGDTAMYLCATRPASGRRVSYNEQFFGPGTRLTVL.

This clone was detected only once. The chain couples TRBV12-3 or TRBV12-4 to TRBJ2-5, with D unresolved. The CDR3 sequence is 13 residues long. Trimming removed 4 bases at V and 5 bases at J, with 11 bases between. The CDR3 spells CASSSQIGETQYF. CDR3 nucleotide sequence: TGTGCCAGCAGTTCTCAGATTGGGGAGACCCAGTACTTC.

The gene calls are TRBV28 and TRBJ1-4, with TRBD1 identical over 8 bases. The trim removed 8 bases at V and 8 bases at J, leaving 4 bases unmatched. The CDR3 length is 12 residues. Germline V gives CDR1 MDHEN, CDR2 SYDVKM. For the CDR3, the DNA is TGTGCCAGCCAGACAGGGGTGGAAAAACTGTTTTTT. The encoded protein is CASQTGVEKLFF.

Here the CDR3 reads CASSLSIMNRGTSNQPQHF. DNA for the CDR3: TGTGCCAGCAGTTTATCAATTATGAACAGGGGGACGAGCAATCAGCCCCAGCATTTT. The chain links TRBV28 to TRBJ1-5; TRBD1 aligns across 8 bases. Per germline, CDR1 MDHEN and CDR2 SYDVKM. The CDR3 length is 19 residues. The V segment lost 1 base and the J segment 1 base; nucleotides outside the gene matches: 12.

The chain is built from TRBV5-1 and TRBJ1-2, with TRBD1 matching 11 bases. Per the germline V gene, CDR1 is SGHRS and CDR2 is YFSETQ. The CDR3 is made up of 15 amino acids. V trimming: 2 bases; J trimming: 8 bases; junction bases outside the gene matches: 8. CDR3 loop: CASSLSWTGGRGYTF. CDR3 coding DNA: TGCGCCAGCAGCTTAAGCTGGACAGGGGGCCGAGGCTACACCTTC. The complete variable domain, with remaining parts taken from reference TRBV5-1 and TRBJ1-2, reads KAGVTQTPRYLIKTRGQQVTLSCSPISGHRSVSWYQQTPGQGLQFLFEYFSETQRNKGNFPGRFSGRQFSNSRSEMNVSTLELGDSALYLCASSLSWTGGRGYTFGSGTRLTVV.

This clone was found once. The chain combines TRBV7-2 with TRBJ2-7; D gene unclear. Germline loops: CDR1 SGHTA, CDR2 FQGNSA. The CDR3 totals 15 residues. V was pared by 1 base and J by 2 bases, with 12 bases between. The CDR3 DNA reads as TGTGCCAGCAGCTTAGATCGGGCAGAAGCCTACGAGCAGTACTTC. Protein: CASSLDRAEAYEQYF. The variable domain in full, with the rest retrieved from reference TRBV7-2 and TRBJ2-7, is GAGVSQSPSNKVTEKGKDVELRCDPISGHTALYWYRQSLGQGLEFLIYFQGNSAPDKSGLPSDRFSAERTGGSVSTLTIQRTQQEDSAVYLCASSLDRAEAYEQYFGPGTRLTVT.

V is TRBV28 and J is TRBJ1-2, with D possibly matching TRBD1 (5 bases). CDR1 and CDR2 from the germline V gene are MDHEN and SYDVKM. V gave up 7 bases and J gave up 0 bases, with 15 bases separating them. The CDR3 extends over 15 amino acids. CDR3 region: CASNLQGSPNYGYTF. CDR3 coding DNA: TGTGCCAGCAACCTTCAGGGATCCCCTAACTATGGCTACACCTTC.